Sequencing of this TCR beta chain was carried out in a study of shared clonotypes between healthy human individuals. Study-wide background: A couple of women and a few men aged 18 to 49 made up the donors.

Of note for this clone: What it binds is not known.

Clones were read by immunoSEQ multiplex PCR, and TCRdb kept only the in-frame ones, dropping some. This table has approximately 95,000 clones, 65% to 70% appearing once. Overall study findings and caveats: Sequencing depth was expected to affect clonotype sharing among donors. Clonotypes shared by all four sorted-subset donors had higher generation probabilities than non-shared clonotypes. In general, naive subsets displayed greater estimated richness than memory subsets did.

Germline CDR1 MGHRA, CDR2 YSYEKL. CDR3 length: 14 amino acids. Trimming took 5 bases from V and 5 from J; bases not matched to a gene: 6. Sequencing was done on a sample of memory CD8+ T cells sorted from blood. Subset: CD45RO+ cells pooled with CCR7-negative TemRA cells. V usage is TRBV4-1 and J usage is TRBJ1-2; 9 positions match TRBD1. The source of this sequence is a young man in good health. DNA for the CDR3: TGCGCCAGCAGCACCGGGACAGGGCCATATGGCTACACCTTC. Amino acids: CASSTGTGPYGYTF.